The next 10 T cell receptor beta chains were all read from a single sample in a study of T-cell reconstitution after alpha-beta-depleted transplantation in children. Researchers prepared the TCRbeta library using unique molecular identifiers, the study reports. One entry per CDR3 protein, called by TCRdb with MiXCR from the PCR reads. The table records roughly 420,000 distinct CDR3 sequences, 16% of them present only once. This specimen consisted of PBMCs, mostly from graft donor cells, obtained 360 days after TCRalphabeta/CD19-depleted stem cell transplant. The receptor set was obtained from a boy younger than two who had a stem cell transplant for Wiskott-Aldrich syndrome, so the T cells may come from the graft donor.

The gene calls are TRBV12-3 or TRBV12-4 and TRBJ1-5; TRBD1 agrees at 10 bases. The CDR3 spans 16 residues. The V and J ends lost 4 bases and 4 bases, in that order; junction bases with no gene match: 7. The DNA for the CDR3 is TGTGCCAGCAGTTCGGGACAGGGGAATAGGAATCAGCCCCAGCATTTT. Protein sequence: CASSSGQGNRNQPQHF.

This clonotype appeared a few times. The CDR3 is CSAEPVQGPQETQYF. Written as DNA, the CDR3 is TGCAGTGCTGAGCCCGTCCAGGGTCCCCAAGAGACCCAGTACTTC. This chain links TRBV20-1 with TRBJ2-5, with D maybe TRBD1 (5 bases). Germline-derived CDR1 and CDR2 are DFQATT and SNEGSKA (reference sequence). V was shortened by 5 bases and J by 1 base, with 17 bases between the two germline ends. This CDR3 has 15 residues.

The table lists this clonotype with a few counts. The chain joins TRBV3-1 to TRBJ2-2; TRBD2 is a possible D gene (5 bases). CDR1 is LGHDT and CDR2 is YNNKEL in the germline V gene (reference sequence). The V gene lost 2 bases and the J gene lost 9 bases, with 13 bases spanning the gap. The CDR3 runs 14 residues. CDR3 residues: CASSQLPGTRELFF. The CDR3 DNA reads TGTGCCAGCAGCCAACTACCGGGAACTAGGGAGCTGTTTTTT.

A few counts support this clonotype. The genes are TRBV3-1 and TRBJ1-2; TRBD1 is a possible D gene (5 bases). V lost 5 bases and J 4 bases, leaving 14 bases between the germline ends. The CDR3 runs to 14 residues. The germline gives CDR1 LGHDT, CDR2 YNNKEL (reference sequence). The CDR3 sequence is CASSGFQGGYGYTF. CDR3 in DNA: TGTGCCAGCAGCGGGTTCCAGGGTGGCTATGGCTACACCTTC.

The chain has TRBV21-1 and TRBJ2-5; the D segment call TRBD1 is taken from the table without a DNA check. TRBV21-1 is a pseudogene. The CDR3 covers 17 residues. CDR3 in DNA: TGTGCCAGCAGCAGTCGACAGTTTGGATTTTTCCAAGAGACCCAGTACTTC. Its protein is CASSSRQFGFFQETQYF.

The chain carries TRBV3-1 and TRBJ2-2, with a possible D match to TRBD2 (5 bases). Trimming left V 1 base short and J 2 bases short, with 8 bases between. Per germline, CDR1 LGHDT and CDR2 YNNKEL (reference sequence). The CDR3 contains 15 residues. Written as DNA, the CDR3 is TGTGCCAGCAGCCAAGGGACTCCAAACACCGGGGAGCTGTTTTTT. This codes for CASSQGTPNTGELFF.

This clonotype was counted a few times. This rearrangement joins TRBV10-3 to TRBJ2-5, with 12 bases lining up with TRBD2. The CDR3 covers 15 residues. Trimming at V came to 5 bases and at J to 2 bases, leaving 3 bases not matched to a gene. The germline V gene encodes CDR1 ENHRY and CDR2 SYGVKD. Written as DNA, the CDR3 is TGTGCCATCAGTTTGCTAGCGGGGGGGCAAGAGACCCAGTACTTC. Translating gives CAISLLAGGQETQYF.

The table lists this clonotype with a few counts. This chain uses TRBV5-6 with TRBJ2-7; no firm D call. Trimming cost V 2 bases and J 3 bases, with 12 bases left between them. The CDR3 consists of 14 residues. From germline, CDR1 is SGHDT and CDR2 YYEEEE. CDR3 nucleotide sequence: TGTGCCAGCAGCTTTCGACTTGGGATCTACGAGCAGTACTTC. Translated: CASSFRLGIYEQYF. Based on the CDR3 plus reference TRBV5-6 and TRBJ2-7, the full variable domain is DAGVTQSPTHLIKTRGQQVTLRCSPKSGHDTVSWYQQALGQGPQFIFQYYEEEERQRGNFPDRFSGHQFPNYSSELNVNALLLGDSALYLCASSFRLGIYEQYFGPGTRLTVT.

The chain has TRBV29-1 and TRBJ2-5; TRBD1 might be the D (6 bases). Trimming pared 7 bases from V and 5 bases from J, leaving 17 bases between. This CDR3 spans 13 amino acids. Germline CDR1 SQVTM, CDR2 ANQGSEA. The CDR3 DNA reads TGCAGCGGGTACAGGGTGGGAATTGAGACCCAGTACTTC. It is translated as CSGYRVGIETQYF.

This clonotype was recorded a few times. The rearrangement links TRBV5-1 to TRBJ2-5, with D perhaps matching TRBD2 (6 bases). This CDR3 region has 16 residues. Germline V gives CDR1 SGHRS, CDR2 YFSETQ. V lost 0 bases, J lost 5 bases, and 17 bases lay in between. Here the CDR3 DNA reads TGCGCCAGCAGCTTGGCCGGGGGTAATCAAGGGGAGACCCAGTACTTC. This translates into CASSLAGGNQGETQYF.